This T cell receptor (beta chain) was sequenced for a study of PD-1 blockade in classical Hodgkin lymphoma (TCRdb year 2020). Broadly, across the study: Nivolumab dosing was 3 mg/kg intravenously every 2 weeks, continuing until either disease progression or unacceptable toxicity. To define a peripheral blood immune signature of response to PD-1 blockade in classical Hodgkin lymphoma, the study combined TCR beta sequencing with CyTOF.

Notes on this clone: It has no known antigen specificity. No much larger clone exists at a distance of one base, and base qualities are not known.

The Qiagen DNeasy kit was used to extract genomic DNA from unsorted PBMCs and from the negatively selected CD4+ and CD8+ fractions. TCR beta CDR3 regions were amplified by immunoSEQ multiplex PCR using primers annealing to V and J segments. A synthetic immune receptor repertoire was used to minimize amplification bias, and remaining bias was computationally removed after sequencing. The study's processing was this. Repertoire diversity was quantified as the Shannon entropy index using custom Python scripts. Unsorted, CD4+ and CD8+ repertoires were analyzed separately, except for combined analyses in which CD4+ and CD8+ sequences were merged in silico. Clonal expansion was defined as at least a 2-fold frequency increase after treatment relative to C1D1, with a pseudocount of 0.5 for undetected baseline clones. Singleton clones were defined as clones with 0 or 1 copy at C1D1, and non-singleton clones were defined as clones with 2 or more copies. Clones expanded in unsorted samples were labelled as CD4+, CD8+ or unknown by matching protein sequences in sorted samples from the same patient. Wilcoxon tests on paired samples were used to test changes in diversity from C1D1 to C4D1. Here the immuneACCESS table is served through TCRdb, limited to in-frame sequences with V and J called. Missing clones are a known gap in these copies; in checked studies unresolved V genes cover under half, and the rest lacks a known reason. The V and J calls and the clone size are those of that table, but D and trimming were determined from the DNA. This sample gives about 46,000 clones in total; about 73% of them show up just once. The ten largest clones add up to roughly 9.6% of the sample.

Taken with the paper, the label for time point translates to: cycle 1 day 1 (C1D1), immediately before nivolumab initiation. All trial patients had relapsed after autologous stem cell transplantation, with cohorts A, B and C differing in prior brentuximab vedotin exposure. A total of roughly 60 patients with relapsed/refractory classical Hodgkin lymphoma made up the trial cohort, and each patient's best overall response was complete response, partial response or progressive disease. Trial patients were treated with single-agent nivolumab in the multi-cohort phase II CheckMate 205 trial. An independent review committee assessed best overall response by applying the 2007 International Working Group response criteria. PBMCs from the trial were collected at three points: immediately before nivolumab initiation (C1D1), and during therapy at cycle 2 day 1 and cycle 4 day 1. After peripheral blood was drawn into 8 mL Vacutainer Cell Preparation Tubes, PBMCs were isolated by centrifugation and then cryopreserved.

The germline V gene supplies CDR1 MNHNS and CDR2 SASEGT. The V end gives up 8 bases and the J end 7 bases, leaving 8 bases in the junction not matched to a gene. Spanning cysteine to phenylalanine, the CDR3 consists of 15 amino acids. Kept here is only the CDR3 DNA, which spans 45 bases and is read in frame from base 1. Broader findings and caveats from the paper: CD4+ but not CD8+ TCR diversity rose significantly by C4D1 (p=0.0027 vs p=0.16), most apparent in complete responders (p=0.02). Among trial patients, those achieving complete response had baseline diversity similar to that of newly diagnosed patients, while diversity was significantly lower in partial responders and progressors. The study was restricted to a single clinical trial cohort, and the causes of repertoire differences, possibly disease activity or prior therapy, were left undefined. Baseline TCR diversity was reported as lower in newly diagnosed patients than in healthy donors, and lower still in relapsed/refractory patients. Lower diversity was seen in patients whose nivolumab began less than 1 year after ASCT, and these patients were left out of later analyses so that immune reconstitution would not confound the results.

The material sequenced was peripheral blood mononuclear cells (PBMCs), taken at baseline. The rearrangement joined TRBV6-1 to TRBJ2-4; 13 bases in the middle match TRBD2. This clonotype originated in a human donor with classical Hodgkin lymphoma. CDR3 protein: CASLGLAGVRNIQYF. The DNA reads TGTGCCAGCTTAGGACTAGCGGGAGTCAGGAACATTCAGTACTTC.